This TCR beta chain originates from a study of cytomegalovirus exposure and HLA in healthy donors. Study-wide results and caveats: The classifier reportedly diagnosed cytomegalovirus status with high specificity and sensitivity. Presence/absence analyses treated sequencing depth as roughly uniform across donors.

These donors, healthy bone marrow donors, were studied. Germline CDR1 LGHNT, CDR2 FRNRAP. Germline trimming cut 0 bases from V and 7 bases from J; bases unmatched to any gene: 11. CDR3 size: 16 residues. Both 60 Vbeta primers and 13 Jbeta primers went into the PCR. The protocol was immunoSEQ multiplex PCR, while the TCRdb copy is restricted to in-frame clones and leaves out a portion. Here the sample table reports about 130,000 clones. As to this clone: Its antigen is undetermined.

The gene calls are TRBV12-5 and TRBJ1-2; 7 bases match TRBD1. This TCR was sampled from a man between 18 and 35 years old in good health and CMV-seronegative. The sequencing sample was made of PBMCs. In DNA, the CDR3 is TGTGCTAGTGGTTTGGTAATTGGGACAGACGAGAGTGGCTACACCTTC. Translation gives CASGLVIGTDESGYTF.